This is a list of T cell receptor beta chains from one sample in a study of PD-L1 blockade in urothelial cancer. Clones were sequenced by immunoSEQ multiplex PCR, and TCRdb holds only the in-frame ones, with some missing. Of about 87,000 clones listed, around 83% were seen once; the top ten hold 2% to 2.5%. Sequences were derived from PBMCs, sampled around atezolizumab (anti-PD-L1) treatment. The receptor set was obtained from a man aged 60 to 75 with urothelial cancer. CDR3s include the opening cysteine and the closing phenylalanine or tryptophan. D genes are given only for firm matches. Clone size is given for some rows only: seen once, a few or many times, or a class if the clone is expanded.

abundance: few; d_gene: -; j_gene: TRBJ2-7; v_gene: TRBV28; CDR3aa: CASGPSGQYF; CDR3nt: TGTGCCAGCGGGCCCTCCGGGCAGTACTTC
abundance: -; d_gene: TRBD1; j_gene: TRBJ2-3; v_gene: TRBV7-9; CDR3aa: CASSLPGTGGAGDTQYF; CDR3nt: TGTGCCAGCAGCTTGCCCGGGACAGGGGGCGCAGGAGATACGCAGTATTTT
abundance: once; d_gene: TRBD2; j_gene: TRBJ2-7; v_gene: TRBV7-8; CDR3aa: CASSFGGGPYEQYF; CDR3nt: TGTGCCAGCAGCTTCGGGGGAGGGCCCTACGAGCAGTACTTC
abundance: -; d_gene: TRBD1; j_gene: TRBJ2-7; v_gene: TRBV27; CDR3aa: CASKDRGTYEQYF; CDR3nt: TGTGCCAGCAAGGACAGGGGAACCTACGAGCAGTACTTC
abundance: -; d_gene: -; j_gene: TRBJ2-2; v_gene: TRBV27; CDR3aa: CASSLGPGRLFF; CDR3nt: TGTGCCAGCAGTTTAGGGCCAGGTCGGCTGTTTTTT
abundance: once; d_gene: TRBD1; j_gene: TRBJ2-7; v_gene: TRBV4-3; CDR3aa: CASSQVAGGSYEQYF; CDR3nt: TGCGCCAGCAGCCAAGTGGCAGGGGGCTCCTACGAGCAGTACTTC
abundance: few; d_gene: TRBD1; j_gene: TRBJ1-2; v_gene: TRBV5-4; CDR3aa: CASSTGTERGYTF; CDR3nt: TGTGCCAGCAGCACCGGGACAGAACGCGGCTACACCTTC
abundance: -; d_gene: TRBD1; j_gene: TRBJ2-3; v_gene: TRBV7-8; CDR3aa: CASSLVTGGTQYF; CDR3nt: TGTGCCAGCAGCTTAGTGACAGGGGGCACGCAGTATTTT
abundance: -; d_gene: TRBD1; j_gene: TRBJ2-5; v_gene: TRBV6-1; CDR3aa: CASKQGAGETQYF; CDR3nt: TGTGCCAGTAAGCAGGGGGCCGGGGAGACCCAGTACTTC
abundance: -; d_gene: -; j_gene: TRBJ2-3; v_gene: TRBV28; CDR3aa: CATKRDTQYF; CDR3nt: TGTGCCACTAAGAGAGATACGCAGTATTTT
abundance: -; d_gene: -; j_gene: TRBJ2-1; v_gene: TRBV29-1; CDR3aa: CSVAHGSSYNEQFF; CDR3nt: TGCAGCGTTGCTCACGGTAGCTCCTACAATGAGCAGTTCTTC
abundance: -; d_gene: -; j_gene: TRBJ2-7; v_gene: TRBV5-4; CDR3aa: CASSPIDRPYEQYF; CDR3nt: TGTGCCAGCAGCCCGATAGACAGGCCCTACGAGCAGTACTTC
abundance: -; d_gene: -; j_gene: TRBJ2-1; v_gene: TRBV5-4; CDR3aa: CASSLVGGSMNEQFF; CDR3nt: TGTGCCAGCAGCTTGGTCGGCGGGTCGATGAATGAGCAGTTCTTC
abundance: -; d_gene: TRBD1; j_gene: TRBJ1-2; v_gene: TRBV6-5; CDR3aa: CASSGDRGLSGYTF; CDR3nt: TGTGCCAGCAGTGGGGACAGGGGGTTATCTGGCTACACCTTC
abundance: once; d_gene: TRBD1; j_gene: TRBJ2-7; v_gene: TRBV6-5; CDR3aa: CASSYSNRGTYEQYF; CDR3nt: TGTGCCAGCAGTTACTCAAACAGGGGGACCTACGAGCAGTACTTC
abundance: -; d_gene: -; j_gene: TRBJ1-1; v_gene: TRBV6-5; CDR3aa: CASSYSREINTEAFF; CDR3nt: TGTGCCAGCAGTTACTCCCGGGAGATTAACACTGAAGCTTTCTTT